This T cell receptor (beta chain) is from a study of blood T cell repertoires in COVID-19. The assay was immunoSEQ multiplex PCR, and TCRdb's table has in-frame clones only and misses some. The sample contains about 280,000 clones, approximately 86% of which appear only once. CDR3 length equals 13 residues. Trimming removed 5 bases at V and 2 bases at J, with 10 bases between. The germline gives CDR1 MGHDK, CDR2 SYGVNS. The sequence was collected from a woman in her thirties who had recovered from COVID-19. The sequenced sample was peripheral blood. The chain links TRBV25-1 to TRBJ2-7; D is unclear. The CDR3 region is CASSSLTAYEQYF. The CDR3 DNA follows: TGTGCCAGCAGTTCTTTAACGGCCTACGAGCAGTACTTC.